This T cell receptor beta chain was documented in a study of T cell responses to AZD1222 COVID-19 vaccine. Sequencing used immunoSEQ multiplex PCR; TCRdb keeps in-frame clones, though not all of them. The table lists 99,000 or so clones, 85% to 95% of them singletons. In the case of this clone: The antigen is undetermined.

V lost 0 bases and J 6 bases, leaving 6 bases between the germline ends. The CDR3 has 13 residues. Germline V lookup: CDR1 SGHDT, CDR2 YYEEEE. Study results and caveats: Clonal diversity was possibly underestimated, and white British individuals and females predominated among donors.

The sequence derives from an adult in good health. V and J are TRBV5-6 and TRBJ1-4, with D unresolved. The specimen comprised peripheral blood, sampled on day 0 of AZD1222 vaccination. CDR3: CASSLGRYEKLFF. The CDR3 DNA is TGTGCCAGCAGCTTGGGGAGGTATGAAAAACTGTTTTTT. Filled out from reference TRBV5-6 and TRBJ1-4, the complete variable domain reads DAGVTQSPTHLIKTRGQQVTLRCSPKSGHDTVSWYQQALGQGPQFIFQYYEEEERQRGNFPDRFSGHQFPNYSSELNVNALLLGDSALYLCASSLGRYEKLFFGSGTQLSVL.